Following are 9 T cell receptor beta chains from one sample sequenced in a study of blood T cells in healthy people across ages. Combining a sample-barcoded 5' primer with a J-beta primer mix, a second PCR ran for 7 to 11 cycles. TCRdb passed the 5' RACE reads through MiXCR, listing each CDR3 protein once. The sample has about 1.4 million distinct CDR3 sequences, 59% seen once. Material: blood. All receptors derive from a man younger than 30 in good health.

On this clonotype itself: Its ends do not fully match the called genes, so a read error is possible. This chain uses TRBV3-1 with TRBJ2-2, with 9 positions matching TRBD2. CDR3 length equals 15 residues. Germline lookup yields CDR1 LGHDT and CDR2 YNNKEL (reference sequence). The CDR3 DNA reads as TGTGCCAGCAGCCAAGGGACTAGCGACACCGGGGGGCTGTTTTTT. It translates to CASSQGTSDTGGLFF.

This chain connects TRBV4-1 to TRBJ2-7; D remains unclear. Germline CDR1 is MGHRA and CDR2 is YSYEKL. CDR3 size: 15 residues. V lost 3 bases and J lost 7, with 19 bases in between. The CDR3: CASSQVFGSRQEQYF. The CDR3 region has the DNA TGCGCCAGCAGCCAGGTATTCGGCAGCAGGCAAGAGCAGTACTTC.

The genes are TRBV6-5 and TRBJ2-1, with 9 bases matching TRBD1. The DNA end is a closer match to TRBJ2-7, so the J assignment may be wrong. Germline V gene sequence: CDR1 MNHEY, CDR2 SVGAGI. CDR3 size: 17 residues. The CDR3 is CASSYSKGQGSYNEQYF. The CDR3 nucleotides are TGTGCCAGCAGTTACTCGAAGGGACAGGGTTCCTACAATGAGCAGTACTTC.

Notes on this clonotype: A much larger clone lies one base from this, so it may be a read error. This chain connects TRBV20-1 to TRBJ2-7; D may be TRBD2 (7 bases). CDR1 and CDR2 (germline): DFQATT, SNEGSKA (reference sequence). The CDR3 consists of 15 residues. Trimming stripped 0 bases from V and 3 bases from J, with 15 bases between. The CDR3 region has the DNA TGCAGTGCTAGAGATGAGTGCGGGGGCTACTACGAGCAGTACTTC. Residues: CSARDECGGYYEQYF.

The chain uses TRBV29-1 and TRBJ1-1; 8 bases are a match to TRBD1. The ends lost 0 bases at V and 0 bases at J; junction bases unmatched: 15. The CDR3 extends over 19 amino acids. Germline V lookup: CDR1 SQVTM, CDR2 ANQGSEA. The chain's CDR3 is CSVEDLRTGTGPMNTEAFF. For the CDR3, the DNA is TGCAGCGTTGAAGATCTTAGGACCGGGACAGGTCCAATGAACACTGAAGCTTTCTTT.

This clonotype was picked up a small number of times. The chain joins TRBV4-3 to TRBJ2-5; maybe TRBD1 (6 bases). The CDR3 consists of 17 residues. The V end lost 0 bases, the J end lost 5 bases, and 19 bases lay between the germline ends. Germline V gene lookup returns CDR1 LGHNA and CDR2 YSLEER. CDR3 in amino acids: CASSQDRSQGFRETQYF. CDR3 nucleotides: TGCGCCAGCAGCCAAGATCGATCGCAGGGGTTTCGTGAGACCCAGTACTTC.

The gene calls are TRBV12-3 or TRBV12-4 and TRBJ2-3; D is undetermined. The CDR3 contains 11 residues. Between the trimmed V and J ends, which lost 2 bases and 10 bases, there was a span of 7 bases. The CDR3 spells CASSLLAPQYF. The CDR3 DNA follows: TGTGCCAGCAGTTTACTTGCGCCGCAGTATTTT.

The V gene is TRBV7-2, the J gene TRBJ2-7; TRBD2 matches 9 bases. This CDR3 comprises 17 residues. The germline CDR1 and CDR2 sequences are SGHTA and FQGNSA. Unmatched junction bases numbered 7, after V lost 1 base and J lost 0 bases. CDR3 nucleotide sequence: TGTGCCAGCAGCTTAGATGTAGCGGGAGAGATCTCCTACGAGCAGTACTTC. This codes for CASSLDVAGEISYEQYF.

Only one count was recorded for this clonotype. The rearrangement uses TRBV5-1 and TRBJ2-5, with TRBD2 matching over 10 bases. J gave up 2 bases and V 4 bases, and 8 bases lay outside the gene matches. The CDR3 spans 16 residues. Germline V gene sequence: CDR1 SGHRS, CDR2 YFSETQ. CDR3 residues: CASSQTSGVWQETQYF. The DNA of the CDR3 is TGCGCCAGCAGCCAAACTAGCGGGGTTTGGCAAGAGACCCAGTACTTC.